One and the same sample provided the 22 T cell receptor beta chains below, sequenced in a study of blood T cell repertoires in COVID-19. Using immunoSEQ multiplex PCR, the repertoire was profiled, and TCRdb retains in-frame clones only, with some absent. The sample carries approximately 130,000 clones, more than 60% recorded once. Source material: peripheral blood. Every receptor here comes from a woman aged 70-85 years with acute or convalescent COVID-19.

V usage is TRBV5-1 and J usage is TRBJ2-1; 7 bases line up with TRBD2. Looked up from germline, CDR1 is SGHRS and CDR2 is YFSETQ. The CDR3 spans 17 residues. V was clipped by 1 base and J by 5 bases; unmatched bases: 12. The CDR3 protein is CASSLIVRGGINNEQFF. Written as DNA, the CDR3 is TGCGCCAGCAGCTTGATTGTTCGGGGAGGGATAAACAATGAGCAGTTCTTC.

The gene calls are TRBV6-6 and TRBJ2-2; 7 nucleotides agree with TRBD2. This CDR3 is built from 15 residues. Germline CDR1 reads MNHNY; CDR2 reads SVGAGI (reference sequence). V dropped 5 bases and J dropped 4; count of bases not matched to a gene: 7. The DNA of the CDR3 is TGTGCCAGCAGTACCCCGGGACTACCCACCGGGGAGCTGTTTTTT. Amino acids: CASSTPGLPTGELFF.

The chain joins TRBV5-1 to TRBJ2-1, with 11 bases fitting TRBD1. J lost 8 bases, V lost 3 bases, and 7 bases had no gene match. CDR3 length: 15 amino acids. Germline V gene sequence: CDR1 SGHRS, CDR2 YFSETQ. Written as DNA, the CDR3 is TGCGCCAGCAGCTCTCGGACAGGGGGCGGCGATGAGCAGTTCTTC. This encodes CASSSRTGGGDEQFF.

The V and J genes are TRBV29-1 and TRBJ2-1, with TRBD2 matching 14 bases. V trimming: 7 bases; J trimming: 6 bases; junction bases outside the gene matches: 11. The CDR3 totals 16 residues. Germline assignment: CDR1 SQVTM and CDR2 ANQGSEA. CDR3 DNA sequence: TGCAGCGGCGCCGGGACTAGCGGGAGTGGCCTCAATGAGCAGTTCTTC. Its translation: CSGAGTSGSGLNEQFF.

V usage is TRBV6-2 or TRBV6-3 and J usage is TRBJ2-7; TRBD1 matches 8 bases. V dropped 0 bases and J dropped 0; count of bases not matched to a gene: 7. Germline loops: CDR1 MNHEY, CDR2 SVGEGT. The CDR3 has 17 amino acids. CDR3 in DNA: TGTGCCAGCAGTTACTCGAGGCTGGGACAGGACTCCTACGAGCAGTACTTC. Amino acids: CASSYSRLGQDSYEQYF.

The chain has TRBV10-2 and TRBJ1-3; D might be TRBD1 (6 bases). Germline values: CDR1 WSHSY, CDR2 SAAADI. The V and J ends lost 0 bases and 3 bases respectively, with 12 bases between them. The CDR3 loop spans 16 amino acids. The CDR3 region is CASSESEDSHGNTIYF. The CDR3 DNA reads as TGCGCCAGCAGTGAGTCTGAGGACAGCCATGGAAACACCATATATTTT.

The chain carries TRBV7-9 and TRBJ1-3, with a weak D call TRBD1 (5 bases). The germline V gene encodes CDR1 SEHNR and CDR2 FQNEAQ (reference sequence). The V and J ends lost 4 bases and 0 bases respectively, with 19 bases between them. This CDR3 has 18 amino acids. CDR3: CASSSEWGPPHSGNTIYF. The CDR3 nucleotides read TGTGCCAGCAGCTCGGAGTGGGGCCCACCACACTCTGGAAACACCATATATTTT.

The gene calls are TRBV5-5 and TRBJ1-2; no definite D call. Looked up from germline, CDR1 is SGHKS and CDR2 is YYEKEE (reference sequence). The germline V and J ends were trimmed by 1 base and 1 base, with 8 bases remaining between them. CDR3 length equals 14 residues. The CDR3: CASSLMASNYGYTF. The CDR3 DNA sequence: TGTGCCAGCAGCTTGATGGCCAGTAACTATGGCTACACCTTC. The whole variable domain, remainder taken from reference TRBV5-5 and TRBJ1-2, is DAGVTQSPTHLIKTRGQQVTLRCSPISGHKSVSWYQQVLGQGPQFIFQYYEKEERGRGNFPDRFSARQFPNYSSELNVNALLLGDSALYLCASSLMASNYGYTFGSGTRLTVV.

V is TRBV10-3 and J is TRBJ1-2, with 7 nucleotides matching TRBD1. J was trimmed by 4 bases and V by 3 bases; bases with no gene match: 2. The CDR3 spans 13 residues. Germline V CDR1 and CDR2: ENHRY, SYGVKD. This chain's CDR3 is CAISEDRAYGYTF. The CDR3 DNA sequence: TGTGCCATCAGTGAAGACAGGGCCTATGGCTACACCTTC.

This chain links TRBV7-8 with TRBJ1-1; D gene uncertain. With 3 bases removed from V and 1 base from J, the gap between germline ends came to 6 bases. CDR3 size: 13 residues. The germline CDR1 and CDR2 sequences are SGHVS and FQNEAQ. The CDR3 sequence: CASSFHGNTEAFF. The CDR3, as DNA: TGTGCCAGCAGCTTCCACGGGAACACTGAAGCTTTCTTT.

This rearrangement joins TRBV5-6 to TRBJ2-1, with TRBD2 identical over 11 bases. The CDR3 loop spans 15 amino acids. The V and J ends lost 2 bases and 11 bases, in that order; junction bases with no gene match: 9. Germline-derived CDR1 and CDR2 are SGHDT and YYEEEE. The CDR3 here is CASSFITSGGRQQFF. Here the CDR3 DNA reads TGTGCCAGCAGCTTCATAACTAGCGGGGGAAGACAGCAGTTCTTC. Using reference TRBV5-6 and TRBJ2-1 for the parts outside the CDR3, the full variable domain is DAGVTQSPTHLIKTRGQQVTLRCSPKSGHDTVSWYQQALGQGPQFIFQYYEEEERQRGNFPDRFSGHQFPNYSSELNVNALLLGDSALYLCASSFITSGGRQQFFGPGTRLTVL.

The V gene is TRBV9, the J gene TRBJ1-1; 9 nucleotides match TRBD1. With 2 bases clipped from V and 4 bases from J, the junction kept 3 bases outside the gene matches. The CDR3 contains 14 residues. CDR1 SGDLS and CDR2 YYNGEE come from the germline V gene. The CDR3 spells CASSVGTGTTEAFF. DNA of the CDR3: TGTGCCAGCAGCGTGGGGACAGGGACCACTGAAGCTTTCTTT.

The J gene is TRBJ2-1, the V gene TRBV2, with 14 bases matching TRBD2. Germline CDR1 SNHLY, CDR2 FYNNEI. The V gene end was trimmed by 6 bases and the J gene end by 8 bases; junction bases not matched to a gene: 6. The CDR3 totals 15 residues. The CDR3 sequence: CASRKTSGRAYEQFF. Here the CDR3 DNA reads TGTGCCAGCAGGAAGACTAGCGGGAGGGCCTATGAGCAGTTCTTC.

This chain joins TRBV7-9 and TRBJ2-4; 12 nucleotides align to TRBD2. The germline CDR1 and CDR2 sequences are SEHNR and FQNEAQ (reference sequence). The length of the CDR3 is 17 residues. V lost 1 base and J lost 9; bases outside the gene matches: 10. This chain's CDR3 is CASSLGTSGMGRGIQYF. CDR3 nucleotide sequence: TGTGCCAGCAGCTTAGGGACTAGCGGGATGGGGAGGGGCATTCAGTACTTC.

The chain employs TRBV7-2 and TRBJ2-3; 7 bases line up with TRBD2. The CDR3 has 13 amino acids. Per germline, CDR1 SGHTA and CDR2 FQGNSA. J was trimmed by 14 bases and V by 1 base; bases with no gene match: 9. CDR3: CASSLEGFLAGYF. The CDR3, as DNA: TGTGCCAGCAGCTTAGAGGGGTTTTTAGCGGGGTATTTT.

Remarks on this clone: Its ends do not fully match the called genes, so a read error is possible. The chain couples TRBV27 to TRBJ2-1; 10 positions match TRBD1. Per the germline V gene, CDR1 is MNHEY and CDR2 is SMNVEV (reference sequence). The CDR3 totals 12 residues. The CDR3 DNA is TGTGCCACCCACCCAAGACAGGGGGCGGGGGTCTTC. Encoded protein: CATHPRQGAGVF.

This clone was counted between two and nine times. The chain combines TRBV6-5 with TRBJ1-3, with TRBD1 identical over 10 bases. This CDR3 has 15 amino acids. V lost 6 bases to trimming and J lost 3 bases; unmatched junction nucleotides: 5. Germline V gene data show CDR1 as MNHEY and CDR2 as SVGAGI. CDR3 sequence (DNA): TGTGCCAGCAGGGCCGGGACAGGGGATGGAAACACCATATATTTT. Its protein product is CASRAGTGDGNTIYF.

The sample holds a few counts of this clone. The CDR3, as DNA: TGTGCCAGCAGTAGGACAGGGGGAGGCACAGATACGCAGTATTTT. Amino acid sequence: CASSRTGGGTDTQYF. The gene calls are TRBV6-4 and TRBJ2-3, with 10 bases aligning to TRBD1. Trimming at V came to 5 bases and at J to 1 base, leaving 3 bases not matched to a gene. CDR1 is MRHNA and CDR2 is SNTAGT in the germline V gene. This CDR3 is built from 15 residues.

The chain couples TRBV2 to TRBJ1-4, with a possible D match to TRBD1 (6 bases). Looked up from germline, CDR1 is SNHLY and CDR2 is FYNNEI. The V gene lost 6 bases and the J gene lost 7 bases, with 18 bases spanning the gap. The CDR3 has 15 residues. This CDR3 reads CASRLGQPAGEKLFF. The CDR3, as DNA: TGTGCCAGCAGACTAGGACAGCCGGCGGGTGAAAAACTGTTTTTT.

The J gene is TRBJ1-6, the V gene TRBV7-2; 7 bases agree with TRBD1. CDR1 is SGHTA and CDR2 is FQGNSA in the germline V gene. This CDR3 contains 15 residues. V was pared by 6 bases and J by 4 bases, with 6 bases of the junction left unmatched. The CDR3 DNA follows: TGTGCCAGCAGACCTCGGACAGGTTATAATTCACCCCTCCACTTT. Translation gives CASRPRTGYNSPLHF.

The chain couples TRBV28 to TRBJ1-1, with D possibly being TRBD1 (6 bases). The CDR3 is 15 amino acids. V lost 6 bases and J lost 1, with 15 bases in between. Looked up from germline, CDR1 is MDHEN and CDR2 is SYDVKM. This CDR3 reads CASRPTGRANTEAFF. In nucleotides, the CDR3 is TGTGCCAGCAGGCCTACAGGGCGGGCGAACACTGAAGCTTTCTTT.

This clone has only one observation. The genes are TRBV5-6 and TRBJ1-2; 9 nucleotides match TRBD1. Germline CDR1 and CDR2: SGHDT and YYEEEE. CDR3 size: 13 residues. V was pared by 3 bases and J by 13 bases, with 10 bases of the junction left unmatched. In nucleotides, the CDR3 is TGTGCCAGCAGCTCCGGGACAGGGAGGACGGGCACCTTC. Amino acid sequence: CASSSGTGRTGTF. Based on the CDR3 plus reference TRBV5-6 and TRBJ1-2, the full variable domain is DAGVTQSPTHLIKTRGQQVTLRCSPKSGHDTVSWYQQALGQGPQFIFQYYEEEERQRGNFPDRFSGHQFPNYSSELNVNALLLGDSALYLCASSSGTGRTGTFGSGTRLTVV.